This is a list of T cell receptor beta chains from one sample in a study of graft-versus-host responses after intestinal transplantation. For these receptors, no antigen is known. Data came from immunoSEQ multiplex PCR; TCRdb stores just in-frame clones and leaves some out. The table lists tens of thousands of clones, about 95% of them singletons. This sample comprised unstimulated CD8+ T cells sorted from spleen or lymph node cells, obtained before transplant. These receptors came from a human donor who was the organ donor for an intestinal transplant. Both conserved end residues are part of each CDR3. A D gene is named only where the DNA matches it firmly. Part of the rows lack a size; the others show once, few, many or a class for expanded clones.

j_gene | v_gene | d_gene | abundance | CDR3aa | CDR3nt
TRBJ1-2 | TRBV5-1 | . | . | CASSLAGRWDGYTF | TGCGCCAGCAGCTTGGCGGGGCGTTGGGATGGCTACACCTTC
TRBJ2-7 | TRBV27 | . | . | CASSLIQGPSYEQYF | TGTGCCAGCAGTTTAATCCAGGGCCCTTCCTACGAGCAGTACTTC
TRBJ2-7 | TRBV6-5 | . | . | CASSHLGGSSYEQYF | TGTGCCAGCAGCCACTTAGGTGGGAGCTCCTACGAGCAGTACTTC
TRBJ1-1 | TRBV11-2 | TRBD1 | once | CASSFSQGAEAFF | TGTGCCAGCAGCTTCTCACAGGGGGCCGAAGCTTTCTTT
TRBJ2-2 | TRBV30 | . | . | CAWSVLGLTGELFF | TGTGCCTGGAGTGTACTCGGGCTCACCGGGGAGCTGTTTTTT
TRBJ2-1 | TRBV30 | TRBD2 | . | CAWSVYAGGANEQFF | TGTGCCTGGAGTGTATATGCGGGGGGAGCCAATGAGCAGTTCTTC
TRBJ1-4 | TRBV4-3 | . | . | CASSQDSQGVLFF | TGCGCCAGCAGCCAAGACTCACAGGGTGTGCTGTTTTTT
TRBJ1-1 | TRBV11-3 | TRBD1 | . | CASRDRGMNTEAFF | TGTGCCAGTAGAGACAGGGGAATGAACACTGAAGCTTTCTTT
TRBJ1-2 | TRBV27 | . | . | CASSPSRQGNYGYTF | TGTGCCAGCAGTCCTTCTCGTCAGGGGAACTATGGCTACACCTTC
TRBJ1-3 | TRBV27 | . | . | CASSSIGGSGNTIYF | TGTGCCAGCAGTTCGATAGGGGGCTCTGGAAACACCATATATTTT
TRBJ2-7 | TRBV27 | . | once | CASSAGTFYEQYF | TGTGCCAGCAGTGCAGGGACATTCTACGAGCAGTACTTC
TRBJ1-3 | TRBV5-3 | . | . | CARSLLRATIIGLPGNTIYF | TGTGCCAGAAGCTTGCTCAGGGCAACCATCATAGGGCTACCGGGAAACACCATATATTTT
TRBJ2-1 | TRBV11-3 | TRBD2 | . | CASSPMGLAGGRLWEQFF | TGTGCCAGCAGCCCCATGGGACTAGCGGGGGGACGGTTATGGGAGCAGTTCTTC
TRBJ2-5 | TRBV9 | . | once | CASSGVFGGSGETQYF | TGTGCCAGCAGCGGAGTTTTTGGGGGTAGCGGAGAGACCCAGTACTTC
TRBJ2-4 | TRBV5-1 | . | . | CASSPDNQNNIQYF | TGCGCCAGCAGCCCGGACAATCAAAATAACATTCAGTACTTC
TRBJ1-2 | TRBV4-1 | TRBD1 | . | CASSQEPDRNYGYTF | TGCGCCAGCAGCCAAGAACCGGACAGGAACTATGGCTACACCTTC